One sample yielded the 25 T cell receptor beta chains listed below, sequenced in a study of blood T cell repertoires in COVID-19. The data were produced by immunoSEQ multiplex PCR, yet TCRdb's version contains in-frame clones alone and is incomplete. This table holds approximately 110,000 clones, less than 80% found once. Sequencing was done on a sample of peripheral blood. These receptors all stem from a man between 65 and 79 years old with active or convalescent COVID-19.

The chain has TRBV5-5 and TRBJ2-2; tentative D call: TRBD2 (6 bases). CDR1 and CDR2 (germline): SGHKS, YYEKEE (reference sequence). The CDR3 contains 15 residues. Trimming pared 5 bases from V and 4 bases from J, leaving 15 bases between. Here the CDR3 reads CASRPGRDSTGELFF. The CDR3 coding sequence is TGTGCCAGCAGGCCCGGGAGAGACTCCACCGGGGAGCTGTTTTTT.

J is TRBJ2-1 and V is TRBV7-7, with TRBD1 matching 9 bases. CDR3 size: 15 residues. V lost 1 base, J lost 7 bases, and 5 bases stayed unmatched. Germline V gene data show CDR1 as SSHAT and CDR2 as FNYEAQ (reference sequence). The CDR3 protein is CASSLEGQGGNEQFF. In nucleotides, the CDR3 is TGTGCCAGCAGCTTAGAGGGACAGGGAGGGAATGAGCAGTTCTTC.

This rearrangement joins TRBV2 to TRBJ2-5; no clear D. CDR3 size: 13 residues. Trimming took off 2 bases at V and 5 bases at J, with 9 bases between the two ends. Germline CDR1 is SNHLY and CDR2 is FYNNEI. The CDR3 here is CASSEFQSETQYF. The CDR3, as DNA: TGTGCCAGCAGTGAATTCCAGTCGGAGACCCAGTACTTC.

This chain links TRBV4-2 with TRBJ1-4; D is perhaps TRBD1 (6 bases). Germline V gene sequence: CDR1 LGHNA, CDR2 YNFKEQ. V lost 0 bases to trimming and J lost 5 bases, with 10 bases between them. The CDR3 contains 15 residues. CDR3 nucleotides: TGTGCCAGCAGCCAAGATGGGGGGGCGAATGAAAAACTGTTTTTT. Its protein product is CASSQDGGANEKLFF.

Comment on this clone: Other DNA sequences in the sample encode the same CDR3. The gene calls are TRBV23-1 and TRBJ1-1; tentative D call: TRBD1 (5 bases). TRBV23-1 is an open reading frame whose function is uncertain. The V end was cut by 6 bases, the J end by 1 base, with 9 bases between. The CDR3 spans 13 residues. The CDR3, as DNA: TGCGCCAGCAGCCGACAGCCGAACACTGAAGCTTTCTTT. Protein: CASSRQPNTEAFF.

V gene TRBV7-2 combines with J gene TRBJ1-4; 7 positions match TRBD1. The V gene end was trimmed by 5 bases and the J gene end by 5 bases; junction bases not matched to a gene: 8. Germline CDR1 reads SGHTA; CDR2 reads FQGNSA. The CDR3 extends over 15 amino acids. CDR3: CASSPRTGGNEKLFF. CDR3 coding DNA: TGTGCCAGCAGCCCCAGGACAGGAGGAAATGAAAAACTGTTTTTT.

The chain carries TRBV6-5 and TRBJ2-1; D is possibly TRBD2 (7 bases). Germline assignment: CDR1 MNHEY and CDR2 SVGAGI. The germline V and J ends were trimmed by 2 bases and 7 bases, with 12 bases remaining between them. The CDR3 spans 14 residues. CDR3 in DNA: TGTGCCAGCAGTTACAGGGGGGGGTATAATGAGCAGTTCTTC. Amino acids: CASSYRGGYNEQFF.

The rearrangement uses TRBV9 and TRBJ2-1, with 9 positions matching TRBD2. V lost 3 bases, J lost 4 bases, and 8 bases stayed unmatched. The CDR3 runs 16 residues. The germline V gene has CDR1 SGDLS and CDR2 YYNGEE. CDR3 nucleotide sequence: TGTGCCAGCAGCGCCTCCGGGACTAGCACTTACAATGAGCAGTTCTTC. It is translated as CASSASGTSTYNEQFF.

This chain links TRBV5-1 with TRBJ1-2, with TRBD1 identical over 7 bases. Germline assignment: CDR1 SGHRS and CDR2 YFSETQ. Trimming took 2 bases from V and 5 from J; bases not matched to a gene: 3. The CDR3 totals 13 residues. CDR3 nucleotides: TGCGCCAGCAGCTTTACAGGGGAATATGGCTACACCTTC. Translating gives CASSFTGEYGYTF. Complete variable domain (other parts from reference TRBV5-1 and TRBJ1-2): KAGVTQTPRYLIKTRGQQVTLSCSPISGHRSVSWYQQTPGQGLQFLFEYFSETQRNKGNFPGRFSGRQFSNSRSEMNVSTLELGDSALYLCASSFTGEYGYTFGSGTRLTVV.

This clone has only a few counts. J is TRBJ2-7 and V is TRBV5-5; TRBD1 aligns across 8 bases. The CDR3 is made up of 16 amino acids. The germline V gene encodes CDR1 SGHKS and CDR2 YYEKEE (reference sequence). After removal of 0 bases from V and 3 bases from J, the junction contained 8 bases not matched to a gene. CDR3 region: CASSLAIHTGGYEQYF. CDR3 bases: TGTGCCAGCAGCTTGGCAATTCACACAGGGGGCTACGAGCAGTACTTC.

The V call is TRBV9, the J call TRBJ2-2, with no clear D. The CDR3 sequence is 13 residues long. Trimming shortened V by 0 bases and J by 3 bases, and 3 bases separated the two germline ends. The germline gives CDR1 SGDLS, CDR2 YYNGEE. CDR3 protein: CASSVAYTGELFF. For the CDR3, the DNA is TGTGCCAGCAGCGTAGCCTACACCGGGGAGCTGTTTTTT.

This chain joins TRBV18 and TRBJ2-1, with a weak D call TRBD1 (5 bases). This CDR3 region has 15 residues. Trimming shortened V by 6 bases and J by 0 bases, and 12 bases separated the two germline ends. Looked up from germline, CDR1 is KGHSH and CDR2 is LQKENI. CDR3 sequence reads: CASSPQGGSYNEQFF. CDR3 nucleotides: TGTGCCAGCTCCCCCCAGGGTGGCTCCTACAATGAGCAGTTCTTC.

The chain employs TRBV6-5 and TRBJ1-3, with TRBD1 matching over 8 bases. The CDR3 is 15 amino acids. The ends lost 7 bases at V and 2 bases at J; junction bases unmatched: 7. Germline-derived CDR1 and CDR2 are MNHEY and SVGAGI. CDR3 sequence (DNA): TGTGCCAGCAACCCCCCGACAGGGGCTGGAAACACCATATATTTT. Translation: CASNPPTGAGNTIYF.

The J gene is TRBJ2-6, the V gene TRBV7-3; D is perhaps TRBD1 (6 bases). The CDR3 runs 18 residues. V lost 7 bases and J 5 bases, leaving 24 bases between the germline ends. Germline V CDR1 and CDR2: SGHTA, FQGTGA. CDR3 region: CASTRRRGNGYRANVLTF. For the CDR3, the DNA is TGTGCCAGCACCCGACGTAGGGGGAATGGCTATAGGGCCAACGTCCTGACTTTC.

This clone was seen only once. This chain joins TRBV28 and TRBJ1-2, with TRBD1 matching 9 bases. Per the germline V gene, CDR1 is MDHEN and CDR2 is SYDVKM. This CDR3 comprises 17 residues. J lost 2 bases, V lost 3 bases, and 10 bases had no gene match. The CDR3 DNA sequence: TGTGCCAGCAGTTTGATGGGACAGGGAGGGAAAAACTATGGCTACACCTTC. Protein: CASSLMGQGGKNYGYTF.

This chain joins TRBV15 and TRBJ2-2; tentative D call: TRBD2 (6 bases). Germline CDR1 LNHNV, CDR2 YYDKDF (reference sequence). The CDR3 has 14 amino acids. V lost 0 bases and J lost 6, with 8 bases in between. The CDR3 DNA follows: TGTGCCACCAGCAGAGACACTAGCCCCGGGGAGCTGTTTTTT. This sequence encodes CATSRDTSPGELFF.

The CDR3 nucleotides are TGTGCCACCAGCACCAGGGCCGTGAACACTGAAGCTTTCTTT. It codes for CATSTRAVNTEAFF. The V gene is TRBV15, the J gene TRBJ1-1, with a weak D call TRBD1 (5 bases). In germline, CDR1 is LNHNV, CDR2 YYDKDF (reference sequence). The CDR3 spans 14 residues. Trimming stripped 4 bases from V and 0 bases from J, with 9 bases between.

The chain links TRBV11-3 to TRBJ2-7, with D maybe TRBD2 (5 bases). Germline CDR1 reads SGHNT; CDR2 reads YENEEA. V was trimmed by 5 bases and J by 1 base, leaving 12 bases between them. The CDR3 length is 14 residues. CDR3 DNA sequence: TGTGCCAGCAGCCGTGGGAGAGATTCCTACGAGCAGTACTTC. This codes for CASSRGRDSYEQYF. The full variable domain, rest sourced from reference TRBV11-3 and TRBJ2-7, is EAGVVQSPRYKIIEKKQPVAFWCNPISGHNTLYWYLQNLGQGPELLIRYENEEAVDDSQLPKDRFSAERLKGVDSTLKIQPAELGDSAVYLCASSRGRDSYEQYFGPGTRLTVT.

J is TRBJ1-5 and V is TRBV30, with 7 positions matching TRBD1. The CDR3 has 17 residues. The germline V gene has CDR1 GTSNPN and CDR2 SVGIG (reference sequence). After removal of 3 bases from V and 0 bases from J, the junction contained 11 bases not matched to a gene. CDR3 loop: CAWSDTGADYSNQPQHF. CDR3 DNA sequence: TGTGCCTGGAGCGACACAGGGGCCGACTATAGCAATCAGCCCCAGCATTTT.

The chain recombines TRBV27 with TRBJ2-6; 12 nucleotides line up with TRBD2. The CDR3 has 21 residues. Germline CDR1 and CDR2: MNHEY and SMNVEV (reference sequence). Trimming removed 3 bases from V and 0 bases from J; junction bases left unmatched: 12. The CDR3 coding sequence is TGTGCCAGCAGTTTGACCCTAGCGGGAGGGCTTCAATACTCTGGGGCCAACGTCCTGACTTTC. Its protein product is CASSLTLAGGLQYSGANVLTF.

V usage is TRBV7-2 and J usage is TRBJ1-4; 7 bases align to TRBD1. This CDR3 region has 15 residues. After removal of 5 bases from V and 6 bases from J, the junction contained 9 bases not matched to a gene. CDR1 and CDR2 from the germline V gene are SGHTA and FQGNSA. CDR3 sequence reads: CASSHQTGWDEKLFF. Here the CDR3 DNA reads TGTGCCAGCAGCCATCAGACAGGGTGGGATGAAAAACTGTTTTTT.

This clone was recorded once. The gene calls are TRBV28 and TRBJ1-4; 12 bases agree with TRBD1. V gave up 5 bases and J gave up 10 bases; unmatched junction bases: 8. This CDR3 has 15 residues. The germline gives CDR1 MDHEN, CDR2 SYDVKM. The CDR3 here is CASSVPGTGGRKLFF. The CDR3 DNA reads TGTGCCAGCAGTGTTCCCGGGACAGGGGGCCGAAAACTGTTTTTT.

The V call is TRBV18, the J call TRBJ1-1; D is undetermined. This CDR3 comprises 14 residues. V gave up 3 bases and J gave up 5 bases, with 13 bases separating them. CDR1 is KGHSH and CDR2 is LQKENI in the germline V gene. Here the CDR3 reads CASSPVRMGTEAFF. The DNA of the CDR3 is TGTGCCAGCTCACCGGTCAGGATGGGTACTGAAGCTTTCTTT.

The DNA for the CDR3 is TGTGCCAGCAGCCTCGGACAGGGGGGGGACACTGAAGCTTTCTTT. Translation gives CASSLGQGGDTEAFF. V is TRBV11-2 and J is TRBJ1-1, with 10 bases lining up with TRBD1. The CDR3 is made up of 15 amino acids. V trimming: 5 bases; J trimming: 3 bases; junction bases outside the gene matches: 6. CDR1 SGHAT and CDR2 FQNNGV come from the germline V gene.

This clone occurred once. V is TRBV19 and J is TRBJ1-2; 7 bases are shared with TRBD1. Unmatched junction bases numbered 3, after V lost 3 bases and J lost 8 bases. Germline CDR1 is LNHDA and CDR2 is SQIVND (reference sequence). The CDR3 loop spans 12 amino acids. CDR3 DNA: TGTGCCAGTAGTATGAACAGGGGAGGCTACACCTTC. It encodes CASSMNRGGYTF.